This entry concerns a single TCR beta chain. This record belongs to a study of blood T cell repertoires in COVID-19. The overall study: The analysed material was cDNA or gDNA that came from T cells, B-cell-depleted T cells, or PBMCs.

Profiled with immunoSEQ multiplex PCR; TCRdb holds only in-frame clones, not every one. Of 130,000 to 150,000 clones listed, around three quarters are singletons. The CDR3 spans 14 residues. Germline V gene sequence: CDR1 ENHRY, CDR2 SYGVKD. With 2 bases clipped from V and 3 bases from J, the junction kept 1 base outside the gene matches. The TCR originated in an elderly man with acute or convalescent COVID-19. What was sequenced was peripheral blood. V usage is TRBV10-3 and J usage is TRBJ1-5; 7 positions agree with TRBD1. The CDR3 DNA sequence: TGTGCCATCAGTGAGGACAGGGACAATCAGCCCCAGCATTTT. Its translation: CAISEDRDNQPQHF.